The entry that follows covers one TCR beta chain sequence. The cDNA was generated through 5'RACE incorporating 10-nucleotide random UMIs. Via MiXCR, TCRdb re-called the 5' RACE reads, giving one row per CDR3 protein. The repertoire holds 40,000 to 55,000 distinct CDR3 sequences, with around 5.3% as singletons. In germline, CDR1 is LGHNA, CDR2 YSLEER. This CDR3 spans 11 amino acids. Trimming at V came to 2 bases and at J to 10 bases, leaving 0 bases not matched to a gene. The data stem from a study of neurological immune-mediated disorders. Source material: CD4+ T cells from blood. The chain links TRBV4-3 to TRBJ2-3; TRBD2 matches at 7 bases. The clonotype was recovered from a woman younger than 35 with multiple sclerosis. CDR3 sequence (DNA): TGCGCCAGCAGCCAAAGCGGGGCGCAGTATTTT. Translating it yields CASSQSGAQYF.